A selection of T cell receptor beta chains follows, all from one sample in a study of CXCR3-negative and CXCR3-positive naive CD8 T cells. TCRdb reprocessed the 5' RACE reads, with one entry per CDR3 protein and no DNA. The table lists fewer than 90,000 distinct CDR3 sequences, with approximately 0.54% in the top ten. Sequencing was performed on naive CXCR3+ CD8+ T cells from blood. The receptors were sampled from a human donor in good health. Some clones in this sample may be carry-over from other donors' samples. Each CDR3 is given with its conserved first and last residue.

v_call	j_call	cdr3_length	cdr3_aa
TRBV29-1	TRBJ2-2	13	CSVAGQGIGELFF
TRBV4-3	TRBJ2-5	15	CASSQDTAEKETQYF
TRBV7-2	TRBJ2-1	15	CASSFRDRAYNEQFF
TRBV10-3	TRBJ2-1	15	CAISESRQTYNEQFF
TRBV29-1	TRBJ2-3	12	CSVEGWTDTQYF
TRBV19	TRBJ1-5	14	CASKENRGSGPQHF
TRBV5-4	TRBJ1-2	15	CASSPDRGLDYGYTF
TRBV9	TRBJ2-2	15	CASDRGLDNTGELFF
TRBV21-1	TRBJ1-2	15	CASSKEDRFNYGYTF
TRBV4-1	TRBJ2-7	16	CASSQVLAGGSYEQYF
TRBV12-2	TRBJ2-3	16	CASRVSETSGADTQYF
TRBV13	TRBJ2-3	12	CASSLYADTQYF
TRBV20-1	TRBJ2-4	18	CSATAPERGPLAKNIQYF
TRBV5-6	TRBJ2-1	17	CASSLALAGGTYNEQFF
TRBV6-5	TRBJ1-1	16	CASSLGTGGTRTEAFF
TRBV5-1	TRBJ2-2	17	CASSSPGQGANTGELFF
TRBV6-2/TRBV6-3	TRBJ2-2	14	CASRKERGTGELFF
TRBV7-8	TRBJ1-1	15	CASSPITGWDTEAFF
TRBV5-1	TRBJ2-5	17	CASSLYITDVDFPTQYF